One TCR beta chain is described in this entry. The clone's antigen remains unknown. Qualities for individual bases were not recorded, and no much larger clone is one base off. For sequencing of the TCRbeta CDR3 region, genomic DNA was extracted from the sorted cells. TCRbeta CDR3 regions were sequenced using the immunoSEQ Assay. As stored in TCRdb, this immuneACCESS dataset retains in-frame rearrangements with V and J assigned. A fraction of the clones does not appear; measured against another copy, unresolved V genes explain less than half of the discrepancy, and the remainder lacks a known reason. This sample gives roughly 110,000 clones in total; about nine tenths of them show up just once. About 0.5% of the sample rests with the top ten. The record originates from a study of OX40 agonist ivuxolimab in advanced cancers. Looking at the study overall: Ivuxolimab was an agonistic, fully human IgG2 monoclonal antibody directed against OX40 (CD134), a costimulatory receptor. A male proportion of roughly 80% and a mean age of approximately 61 years, ranging from 23 to 79, were recorded for the dose-escalation cohort. Peripheral TCRbeta sequencing was intended to test whether TCR sequence diversity was altered and clonal T-cell expansion was caused by ivuxolimab. The paper describes the monotherapy dose-escalation part (N ≈ 50 patients) of the phase I trial of ivuxolimab. Intravenous ivuxolimab was administered to patients every 2 weeks at six dose levels: 0.01, 0.1, 0.3, 1.5, 3 and 10 mg/kg. Partial responses occurred in three dose-escalation patients, of whom one had hepatocellular carcinoma and two had cutaneous melanoma. Patients were allowed to have had prior anti-PD-1, anti-PD-L1 or anti-CTLA-4 therapy, and around 37% of the dose-escalation patients had previously received checkpoint inhibitors. Of the approximately 54 patients in dose escalation, about 20 had hepatocellular carcinoma, some 15 had melanoma, 9 had renal cell carcinoma and 9 had head and neck cancer.

Overall study results and their limits: At doses from 0.1 to 3.0 mg/kg, clonal expansion was seen in both CD4+ and CD8+ blood T cells between baseline and week 6. Antigen specificity was not determined for the clonally expanded peripheral T cells. In partial responders in the 0.1-3.0 mg/kg groups, normalized peripheral clonal expansion was found to be among the lowest, especially among CD8+ T cells. On average, CD8+ T cells showed more expanded clones than CD4+ T cells after ivuxolimab. Low levels of normalized T-cell clonal expansion were also seen in some patients who did not respond.

The trial excluded patients who had a history of autoimmune disease or who were on systemic immunosuppression. Peripheral blood for TCR sequencing was collected from all dose cohorts at baseline, on cycle 4 day 1, and on cycle 7 day 1. Samples were obtained from an open-label, multicenter, first-in-human phase I dose-escalation trial of ivuxolimab. Adults with locally advanced or metastatic melanoma, renal cell, hepatocellular, or head and neck squamous cell carcinoma were enrolled in the trial. CD4+ and CD8+ T cells were sorted separately from peripheral blood before TCR sequencing. The germline V gene supplies CDR1 SGHTS and CDR2 YDEGEE. From its cysteine to its phenylalanine, the CDR3 spans 13 amino acids. Just CDR3 DNA is preserved here, 39 bases in frame from base 1. V is clipped by 0 bases and J by 7 bases, and the sequence between their germline boundaries is 10 bases long.

This material consisted of CD4+ or CD8+ T cells sorted from blood, taken in a trial of the OX40 agonist ivuxolimab. Rearrangement joined TRBV5-8 to TRBJ2-5; too little of a D gene remains to name it. This clonotype originated in an adult with an advanced solid tumor such as melanoma, head and neck, liver or kidney cancer. This receptor has the CDR3 CASSLGLLGTQYF. The DNA sequence is as follows: TGTGCCAGCAGCTTGGGACTTCTTGGGACCCAGTACTTC.